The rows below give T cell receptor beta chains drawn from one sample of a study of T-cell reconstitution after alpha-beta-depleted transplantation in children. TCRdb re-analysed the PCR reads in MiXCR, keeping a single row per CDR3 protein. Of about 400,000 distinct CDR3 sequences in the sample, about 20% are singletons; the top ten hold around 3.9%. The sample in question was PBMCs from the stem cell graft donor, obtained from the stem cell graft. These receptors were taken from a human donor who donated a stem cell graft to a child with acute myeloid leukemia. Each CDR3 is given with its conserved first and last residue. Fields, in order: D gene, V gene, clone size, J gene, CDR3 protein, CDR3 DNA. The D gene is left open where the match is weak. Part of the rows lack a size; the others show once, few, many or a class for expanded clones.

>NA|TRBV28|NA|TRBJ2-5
CASSSWPRGNQYF
TGTGCCAGCAGCTCCTGGCCGCGTGGTAACCAGTACTTC
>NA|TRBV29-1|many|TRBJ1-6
CSVGTAGSPLHF
TGCAGCGTCGGGACGGCCGGATCACCCCTCCACTTT
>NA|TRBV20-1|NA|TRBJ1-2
CSARDGEGGYGYTF
TGCAGTGCTAGAGATGGTGAAGGGGGGTATGGCTACACCTTC
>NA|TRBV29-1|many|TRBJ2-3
CSGAFGSSTQYF
TGCAGCGGCGCGTTCGGGAGCAGTACGCAGTATTTT
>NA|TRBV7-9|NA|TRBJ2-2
CAAPGPKPNTGELFF
TGTGCCGCACCGGGACCGAAGCCGAACACCGGGGAGCTGTTTTTT
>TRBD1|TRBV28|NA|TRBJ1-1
CASSPRNRGWGPTEAFF
TGTGCCAGCAGTCCCCGTAACAGGGGGTGGGGGCCCACTGAAGCTTTCTTT
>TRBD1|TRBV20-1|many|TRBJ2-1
CSVSTGQETYNEQFF
TGCAGTGTGTCCACCGGACAGGAGACTTACAATGAGCAGTTCTTC
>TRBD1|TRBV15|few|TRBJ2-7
CATSRVRTGAYEQYF
TGTGCCACCAGCAGAGTCCGGACAGGGGCCTACGAGCAGTACTTC
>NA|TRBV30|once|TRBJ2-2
CAWSRTNGELFF
TGTGCCTGGAGTCGTACCAACGGGGAGCTGTTTTTT
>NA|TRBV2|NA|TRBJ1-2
CASRVDLRGYTF
TGTGCCAGCAGAGTGGATCTCCGGGGCTACACCTTC
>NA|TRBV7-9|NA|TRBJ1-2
CASSTTGTLQNYGYTF
TGTGCCAGCAGCACGACCGGGACCCTTCAAAACTATGGCTACACCTTC
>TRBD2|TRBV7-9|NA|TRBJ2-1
CASRSLAGSSYNEQFF
TGTGCCAGCAGATCCCTAGCGGGGAGCTCCTACAATGAGCAGTTCTTC
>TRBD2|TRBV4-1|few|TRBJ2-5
CASSPGTRDWETQYF
TGCGCCAGCAGCCCAGGGACTAGAGATTGGGAGACCCAGTACTTC
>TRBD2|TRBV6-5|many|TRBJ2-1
CASRGLAGDDEQFF
TGTGCCTCCCGGGGACTAGCGGGAGACGATGAGCAGTTCTTC
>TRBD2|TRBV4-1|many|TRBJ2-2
CASSQTSAAGELFF
TGCGCCAGCAGCCAGACTAGCGCGGCCGGGGAGCTGTTTTTT
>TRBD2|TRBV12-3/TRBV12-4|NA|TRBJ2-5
CASSNGLAGVRETQYF
TGTGCCAGCAGTAATGGACTAGCGGGGGTCCGGGAGACCCAGTACTTC
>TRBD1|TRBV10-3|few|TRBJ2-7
CAISEPDRAAYEQYF
TGTGCCATCAGTGAGCCCGACAGGGCGGCATACGAGCAGTACTTC
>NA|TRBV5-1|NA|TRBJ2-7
CASSLPPGGWDEQYF
TGCGCCAGCAGCTTGCCGCCTGGGGGCTGGGACGAGCAGTACTTC
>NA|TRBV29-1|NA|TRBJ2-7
CSVSSGVSYEQYF
TGCAGCGTTAGTTCTGGGGTCTCCTACGAGCAGTACTTC
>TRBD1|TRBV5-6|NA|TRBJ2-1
CASSLEFRDSNEQFF
TGTGCCAGCAGCTTGGAATTCAGGGACAGCAATGAGCAGTTCTTC